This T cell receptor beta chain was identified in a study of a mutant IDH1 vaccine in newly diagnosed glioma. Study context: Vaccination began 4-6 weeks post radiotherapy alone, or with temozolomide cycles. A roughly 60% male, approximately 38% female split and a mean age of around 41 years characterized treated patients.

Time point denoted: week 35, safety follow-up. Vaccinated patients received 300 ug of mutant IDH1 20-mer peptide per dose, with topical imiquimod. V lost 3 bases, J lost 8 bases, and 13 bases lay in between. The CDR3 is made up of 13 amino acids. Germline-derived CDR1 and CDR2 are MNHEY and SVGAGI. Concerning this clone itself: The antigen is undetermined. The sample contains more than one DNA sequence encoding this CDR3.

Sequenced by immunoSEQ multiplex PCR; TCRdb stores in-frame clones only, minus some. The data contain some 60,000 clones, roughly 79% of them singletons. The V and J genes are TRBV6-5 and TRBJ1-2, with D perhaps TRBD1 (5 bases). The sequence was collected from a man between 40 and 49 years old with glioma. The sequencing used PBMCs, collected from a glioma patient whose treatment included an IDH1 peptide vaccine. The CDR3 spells CASSYRQGGGYTF. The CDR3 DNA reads TGTGCCAGCAGTTATCGGCAGGGTGGGGGCTACACCTTC.